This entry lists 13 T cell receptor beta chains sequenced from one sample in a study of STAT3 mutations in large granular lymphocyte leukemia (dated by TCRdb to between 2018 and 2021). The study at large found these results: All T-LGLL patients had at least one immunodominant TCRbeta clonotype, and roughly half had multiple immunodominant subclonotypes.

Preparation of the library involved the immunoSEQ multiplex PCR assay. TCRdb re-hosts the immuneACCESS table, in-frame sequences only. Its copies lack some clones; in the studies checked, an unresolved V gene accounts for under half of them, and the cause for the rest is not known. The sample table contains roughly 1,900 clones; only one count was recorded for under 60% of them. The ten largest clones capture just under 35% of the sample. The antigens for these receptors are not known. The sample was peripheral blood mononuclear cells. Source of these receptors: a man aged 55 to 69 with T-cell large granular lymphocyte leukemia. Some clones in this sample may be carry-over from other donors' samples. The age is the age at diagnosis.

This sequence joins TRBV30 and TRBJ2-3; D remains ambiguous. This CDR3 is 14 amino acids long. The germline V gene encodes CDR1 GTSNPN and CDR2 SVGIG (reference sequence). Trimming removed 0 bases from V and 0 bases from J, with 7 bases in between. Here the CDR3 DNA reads TGTGCCTGGAGTGTGGGGTCTAGCACAGATACGCAGTATTTT. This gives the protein CAWSVGSSTDTQYF.

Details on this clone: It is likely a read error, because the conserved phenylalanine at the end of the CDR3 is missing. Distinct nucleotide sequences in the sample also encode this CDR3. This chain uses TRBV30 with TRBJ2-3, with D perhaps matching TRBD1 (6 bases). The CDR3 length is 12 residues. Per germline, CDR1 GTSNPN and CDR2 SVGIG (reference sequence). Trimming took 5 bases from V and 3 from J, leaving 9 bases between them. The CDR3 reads CAWGTPTDTQYV. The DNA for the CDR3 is TGTGCCTGGGGGACACCGACAGATACGCAGTATGTG.

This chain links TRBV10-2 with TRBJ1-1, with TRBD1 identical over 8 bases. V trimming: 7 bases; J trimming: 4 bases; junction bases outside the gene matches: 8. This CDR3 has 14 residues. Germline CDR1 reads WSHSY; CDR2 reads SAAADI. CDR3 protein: CASTDRGRGTEAFF. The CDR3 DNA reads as TGCGCCAGCACTGACAGGGGCCGAGGCACTGAAGCTTTCTTT.

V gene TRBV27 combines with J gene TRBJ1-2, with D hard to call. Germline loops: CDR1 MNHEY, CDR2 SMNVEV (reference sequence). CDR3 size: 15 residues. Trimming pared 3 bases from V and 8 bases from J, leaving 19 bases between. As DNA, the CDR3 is TGTGCCAGCAGTTTCTCCCCCCTAGGGATGTGGGGCTACACCTTC. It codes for CASSFSPLGMWGYTF.

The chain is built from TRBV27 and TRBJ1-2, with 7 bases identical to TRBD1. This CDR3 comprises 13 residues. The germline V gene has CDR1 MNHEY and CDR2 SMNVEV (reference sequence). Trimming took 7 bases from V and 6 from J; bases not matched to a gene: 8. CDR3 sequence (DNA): TGTGCCAGCACCCGACAGGGCTCAGATGGCTACACCTTC. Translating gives CASTRQGSDGYTF.

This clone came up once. The CDR3 DNA reads TGCGCCAGCAGCTCTCTAGCGGGACCCACCGGGGAGCTGTTTTTT. Amino acid sequence: CASSSLAGPTGELFF. The chain has TRBV5-1 and TRBJ2-2, with 9 nucleotides matching TRBD2. Trimming removed 3 bases from V and 4 bases from J; junction bases left unmatched: 4. The CDR3 contains 15 residues. CDR1 and CDR2 (germline): SGHRS, YFSETQ.

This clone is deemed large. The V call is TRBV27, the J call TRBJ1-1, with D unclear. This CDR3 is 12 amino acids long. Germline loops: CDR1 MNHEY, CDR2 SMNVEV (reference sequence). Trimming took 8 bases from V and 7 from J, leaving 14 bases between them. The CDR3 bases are TGTGCCAGCGATAACACGGAATATGAAGCTTTCTTT. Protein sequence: CASDNTEYEAFF.

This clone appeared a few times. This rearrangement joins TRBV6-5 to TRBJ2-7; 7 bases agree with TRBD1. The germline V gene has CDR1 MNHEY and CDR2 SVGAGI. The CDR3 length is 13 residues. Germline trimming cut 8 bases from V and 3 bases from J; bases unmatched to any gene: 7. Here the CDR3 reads CASSAGTVYEQYF. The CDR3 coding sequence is TGTGCCAGCTCTGCCGGGACAGTCTACGAGCAGTACTTC.

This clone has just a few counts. The CDR3 region is CATSRDLSSTDTQYF. The CDR3 bases are TGTGCCACCAGCAGAGATCTGTCAAGCACAGATACGCAGTATTTT. The rearrangement uses TRBV15 and TRBJ2-3; D not certain. The CDR3 extends over 15 amino acids. Germline loops: CDR1 LNHNV, CDR2 YYDKDF (reference sequence). The germline V and J ends were trimmed by 0 bases and 0 bases, with 7 bases remaining between them.

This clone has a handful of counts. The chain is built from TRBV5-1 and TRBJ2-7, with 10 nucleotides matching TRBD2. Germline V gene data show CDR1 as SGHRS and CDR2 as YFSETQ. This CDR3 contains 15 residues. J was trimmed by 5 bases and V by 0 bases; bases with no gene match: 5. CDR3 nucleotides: TGCGCCAGCAGCTTGGCGCTAGCGGGAGTACACGAGCAGTACTTC. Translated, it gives CASSLALAGVHEQYF.

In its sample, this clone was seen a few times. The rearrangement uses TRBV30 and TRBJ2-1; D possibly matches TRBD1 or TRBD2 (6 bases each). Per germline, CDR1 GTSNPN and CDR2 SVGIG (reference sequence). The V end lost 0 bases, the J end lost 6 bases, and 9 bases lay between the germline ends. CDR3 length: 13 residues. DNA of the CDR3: TGTGCCTGGAGTGTTCGGGGGCTCAATGAGCAGTTCTTC. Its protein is CAWSVRGLNEQFF. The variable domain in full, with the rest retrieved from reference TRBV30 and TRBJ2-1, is SQTIHQWPATLVQPVGSPLSLECTVEGTSNPNLYWYRQAAGRGLQLLFYSVGIGQISSEVPQNLSASRPQDRQFILSSKKLLLSDSGFYLCAWSVRGLNEQFFGPGTRLTVL.

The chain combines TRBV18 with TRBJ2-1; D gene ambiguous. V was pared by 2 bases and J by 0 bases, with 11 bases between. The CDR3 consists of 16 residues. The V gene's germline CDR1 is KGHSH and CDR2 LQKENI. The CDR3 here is CASSPMSMSSYNEQFF. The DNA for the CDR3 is TGTGCCAGCTCACCAATGTCCATGAGCTCCTACAATGAGCAGTTCTTC.

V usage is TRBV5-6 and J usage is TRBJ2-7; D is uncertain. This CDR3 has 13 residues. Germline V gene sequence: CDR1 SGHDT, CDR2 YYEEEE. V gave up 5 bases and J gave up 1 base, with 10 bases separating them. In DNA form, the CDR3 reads TGTGCCAGCAGGGGAACCAATTCCTACGAGCAGTACTTC. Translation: CASRGTNSYEQYF.